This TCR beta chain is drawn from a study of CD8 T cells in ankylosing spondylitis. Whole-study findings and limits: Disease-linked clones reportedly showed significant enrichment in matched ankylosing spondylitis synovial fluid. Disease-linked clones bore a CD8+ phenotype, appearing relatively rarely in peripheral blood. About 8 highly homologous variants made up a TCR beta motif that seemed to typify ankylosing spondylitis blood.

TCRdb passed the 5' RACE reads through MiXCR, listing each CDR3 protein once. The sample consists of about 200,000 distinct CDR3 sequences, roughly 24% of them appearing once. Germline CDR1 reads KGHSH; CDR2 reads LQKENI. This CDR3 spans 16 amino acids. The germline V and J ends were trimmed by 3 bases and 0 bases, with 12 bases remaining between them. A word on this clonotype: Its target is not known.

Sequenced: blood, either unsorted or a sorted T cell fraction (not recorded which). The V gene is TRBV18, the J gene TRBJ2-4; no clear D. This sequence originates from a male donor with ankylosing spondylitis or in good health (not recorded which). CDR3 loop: CASSPVSASAKNIQYF. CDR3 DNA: TGTGCCAGCTCACCCGTTTCAGCATCAGCCAAAAACATTCAGTACTTC.